This TCR beta chain stems from a study of cytomegalovirus exposure and HLA in healthy donors. This CDR3 has 19 amino acids. Between the trimmed V and J ends, which lost 1 base and 0 bases, there was a span of 17 bases. CDR1 SGHNT and CDR2 YYREEE come from the germline V gene (reference sequence). Use of 60 Vbeta and 13 Jbeta primers characterized the PCR. The assay was immunoSEQ multiplex PCR, and TCRdb's table has in-frame clones only and misses some. The table records 150,000 to 200,000 clones, 75% to 85% of them present only once. This clone was seen only once. The V and J genes are TRBV5-4 and TRBJ2-6, with a weak D call TRBD2 (6 bases). Sequencing input: PBMCs. The source of this sequence is a woman aged 18-35 years in good health and CMV-seropositive. The CDR3 bases are TGTGCCAGCAGCTTGTCGGGACTCTCTCCCCGCTCTGGGGCCAACGTCCTGACTTTC. Encoded protein: CASSLSGLSPRSGANVLTF.